Listed below are T cell receptor beta chains from one sample, sequenced in a study of cytomegalovirus exposure and HLA in healthy donors. The repertoire was sequenced with immunoSEQ multiplex PCR; TCRdb's copy has only in-frame clones and lacks some. The sample lists about 120,000 clones; 63% were seen once. The sample consisted of PBMCs. These receptor sequences come from a man aged 40-50 years in good health and CMV-seropositive. Both conserved end residues are part of each CDR3. Each record gives: D gene, V gene, clone size, J gene, CDR3 protein, CDR3 DNA. A D gene is named only where the DNA matches it firmly. For some rows the clone size is stated as once, few or many, or as a class when expanded; others skip it.

>TRBD2|TRBV29-1|-|TRBJ2-1
CSRTSGYNNEQFF
TGCAGCCGGACTAGCGGGTACAACAATGAGCAGTTCTTC
>TRBD1|TRBV7-2|-|TRBJ1-4
CASSTRTGTNEKLFF
TGTGCCAGCAGCACCAGGACAGGGACTAATGAAAAACTGTTTTTT
>TRBD1|TRBV18|-|TRBJ1-2
CASSPFLGTGENSGYGYTF
TGTGCCAGCTCACCATTCCTCGGGACAGGGGAAAATTCGGGGTATGGCTACACCTTC
>-|TRBV5-1|-|TRBJ2-7
CASSSHYEQYF
TGCGCCAGCAGCTCCCACTACGAGCAGTACTTC
>-|TRBV7-3|-|TRBJ2-5
CASSPGTPQETQYF
TGTGCCAGCAGCCCCGGGACTCCCCAAGAGACCCAGTACTTC
>-|TRBV7-3|-|TRBJ1-1
CASSTQGSTEAFF
TGTGCCAGCAGCACCCAGGGAAGCACTGAAGCTTTCTTT
>-|TRBV6-6|few|TRBJ1-1
CASTDIMNTEAFF
TGTGCCAGTACCGACATAATGAACACTGAAGCTTTCTTT
>TRBD1|TRBV10-3|-|TRBJ1-1
CAIGTVNTEALF
TGTGCCATCGGGACAGTGAACACTGAAGCTCTCTTT
>TRBD2|TRBV19|-|TRBJ2-5
CASSTRLAGGETQYF
TGTGCCAGTAGTACCAGACTAGCGGGAGGGGAGACCCAGTACTTC
>TRBD2|TRBV29-1|once|TRBJ2-7
CSVESPSGGAYEQYF
TGCAGCGTTGAGAGCCCTAGCGGGGGGGCCTACGAGCAGTACTTC
>-|TRBV5-1|few|TRBJ1-4
CASSANRQDLNEKLFF
TGCGCCAGCAGCGCCAACCGACAGGACCTTAATGAAAAACTGTTTTTT
>TRBD1|TRBV7-2|-|TRBJ2-3
CASSPRTGFRTDTQYF
TGTGCCAGCAGCCCACGGACAGGGTTTAGGACAGATACGCAGTATTTT
>-|TRBV28|-|TRBJ2-7
CASAGAGEQYF
TGTGCCAGCGCAGGGGCGGGCGAGCAGTACTTC
>-|TRBV19|-|TRBJ1-2
CASIGGVGYTF
TGTGCCAGTATCGGGGGGGTCGGCTACACCTTC
>-|TRBV25-1|-|TRBJ2-7
CASSREEVYEQYF
TGTGCCAGCAGTCGAGAAGAGGTATACGAGCAGTACTTC
>TRBD1|TRBV19|-|TRBJ1-5
CASSGTVNQPQHF
TGTGCCAGTAGTGGGACAGTCAATCAGCCCCAGCATTTT
>TRBD2|TRBV19|-|TRBJ2-6
CATAGLAGSSGANVLTF
TGTGCCACCGCGGGACTAGCGGGTTCCTCTGGGGCCAACGTCCTGACTTTC
>-|TRBV5-4|-|TRBJ1-2
CASSLIWQIDHGYTF
TGTGCCAGCAGCTTGATTTGGCAAATTGATCATGGCTACACCTTC
>-|TRBV10-2|-|TRBJ2-1
CASRRQVGEYNEQFF
TGCGCCAGCAGACGACAGGTCGGGGAATACAATGAGCAGTTCTTC
>-|TRBV6-1|-|TRBJ2-7
CAGGTAYEQYF
TGTGCCGGGGGGACAGCCTACGAGCAGTACTTC
>TRBD1|TRBV7-3|once|TRBJ2-1
CASSSQGTYNEQFF
TGTGCCAGCAGCTCACAGGGGACCTACAATGAGCAGTTCTTC
>-|TRBV11-3|-|TRBJ2-1
CASSFAGNEQFF
TGTGCCAGCAGCTTTGCAGGGAATGAGCAGTTCTTC
>TRBD1|TRBV4-3|-|TRBJ2-1
CASSPGTGHFNEQFF
TGCGCCAGCAGCCCCGGGACAGGGCACTTCAATGAGCAGTTCTTC
>TRBD1|TRBV2|-|TRBJ1-6
CASRGQELLDNSPLHF
TGCGCCAGCAGGGGACAGGAGCTTTTAGATAATTCACCCCTCCACTTT
>-|TRBV20-1|-|TRBJ1-1
CSARYVSVAFF
TGCAGTGCTAGATACGTTTCGGTAGCTTTCTTT
>TRBD1|TRBV6-5|-|TRBJ2-7
CASSRGQVSPYEQYF
TGTGCCAGCAGTCGCGGACAGGTTAGCCCCTACGAGCAGTACTTC
>-|TRBV7-3|few|TRBJ1-1
CASSLTGGGNTEAFF
TGTGCCAGCAGCTTAACTGGGGGGGGGAACACTGAAGCTTTCTTT
>-|TRBV2|few|TRBJ2-5
CASSEQGMETQYF
TGTGCCAGCAGTGAACAGGGAATGGAGACCCAGTACTTC
>-|TRBV7-2|few|TRBJ2-3
CASSSMGLRDTQYF
TGTGCCAGCAGCTCAATGGGACTCAGAGATACGCAGTATTTT
>TRBD1|TRBV27|-|TRBJ1-5
CASSSGTGSNQPQHF
TGTGCCAGCAGCTCTGGGACAGGGAGCAATCAGCCCCAGCATTTT
>-|TRBV5-4|-|TRBJ2-1
CASSPRLVEAYNEQFF
TGTGCCAGCAGCCCGCGACTTGTGGAGGCCTACAATGAGCAGTTCTTC
>TRBD2|TRBV4-2|-|TRBJ2-1
CASSRTGTSSYNEQFF
TGTGCCAGCAGCCGCACCGGGACTAGCTCCTACAATGAGCAGTTCTTC
>-|TRBV28|-|TRBJ1-4
CASSQQLTGYGKLFF
TGTGCCAGCAGTCAACAATTAACAGGGTATGGAAAACTGTTTTTT
>TRBD1|TRBV5-1|-|TRBJ2-3
CASSRDRITDTQYF
TGCGCCAGCAGCCGGGACAGAATCACAGATACGCAGTATTTT
>TRBD1|TRBV5-8|-|TRBJ1-2
CASSLTGQAFDYGYTF
TGTGCCAGCAGCTTAACGGGACAGGCCTTTGACTATGGCTACACCTTC
>-|TRBV6-5|-|TRBJ2-3
CASRQGENTDTQYF
TGTGCCAGCAGACAAGGAGAAAACACAGATACGCAGTATTTT
>-|TRBV6-5|-|TRBJ2-3
CASRTASDTQYF
TGTGCCAGCAGGACAGCCTCCGATACGCAGTATTTT
>TRBD2|TRBV5-1|-|TRBJ2-2
CASSSRLAGRTGELFF
TGCGCCAGCAGCTCCCGACTAGCCGGGAGGACCGGGGAGCTGTTTTTT
>TRBD2|TRBV5-1|-|TRBJ2-1
CASSLALAGSYNEQFF
TGCGCCAGCAGCTTGGCCCTAGCGGGGTCCTACAATGAGCAGTTCTTC